The rows below give T cell receptor beta chains drawn from one sample of a study of cytomegalovirus exposure and HLA in healthy donors. Assay used: immunoSEQ multiplex PCR; TCRdb lists only in-frame clones, some missing. This sample has around 150,000 clones; roughly 64% occur once, and the top ten carry roughly 3.1%. Sequencing used PBMCs. All receptors come from a woman aged 25 to 39 in good health and CMV-seropositive. Each CDR3 is given with its conserved first and last residue. Each record gives: J gene, clone size, V gene, CDR3 protein. Only some rows state a clone size, as once, few, many or a class for expanded clones.

j_gene: TRBJ2-5; abundance: NA; v_gene: TRBV7-9; CDR3aa: CASSSSRQDREETQYF
j_gene: TRBJ1-2; abundance: NA; v_gene: TRBV7-9; CDR3aa: CASSSLNRVSYGYTF
j_gene: TRBJ2-7; abundance: NA; v_gene: TRBV7-3; CDR3aa: CASSLGPDGYEQYF
j_gene: TRBJ1-1; abundance: NA; v_gene: TRBV30; CDR3aa: CAWRQMNTEAFF
j_gene: TRBJ1-3; abundance: NA; v_gene: TRBV4-1; CDR3aa: CASSQQGTKNTIYF
j_gene: TRBJ1-2; abundance: NA; v_gene: TRBV6-1; CDR3aa: CASSEAIQGYYGYTF
j_gene: TRBJ1-2; abundance: NA; v_gene: TRBV7-8; CDR3aa: CASSTRTRRGTYGYTF
j_gene: TRBJ2-5; abundance: NA; v_gene: TRBV2; CDR3aa: CASRLAEETQYF
j_gene: TRBJ1-5; abundance: NA; v_gene: TRBV6-1; CDR3aa: CASSEAWAVQPQHF
j_gene: TRBJ2-3; abundance: few; v_gene: TRBV10-1; CDR3aa: CASSESTSGGAADTQYF
j_gene: TRBJ2-2; abundance: once; v_gene: TRBV18; CDR3aa: CASSPRSGSNTGELFF
j_gene: TRBJ2-2; abundance: NA; v_gene: TRBV6-5; CDR3aa: CASSLYGVGKTGELFF
j_gene: TRBJ1-2; abundance: NA; v_gene: TRBV28; CDR3aa: CLALRQGVGYTF
j_gene: TRBJ1-3; abundance: NA; v_gene: TRBV4-1; CDR3aa: CASSQDSQGSGNTIYF
j_gene: TRBJ1-3; abundance: NA; v_gene: TRBV28; CDR3aa: CASSPRGRDGNTIYF
j_gene: TRBJ1-2; abundance: few; v_gene: TRBV7-8; CDR3aa: CASSERTGVGYGYTF
j_gene: TRBJ2-1; abundance: NA; v_gene: TRBV2; CDR3aa: CASSELAGGYNEQFF
j_gene: TRBJ2-1; abundance: NA; v_gene: TRBV6-4; CDR3aa: CASSDSAGGPDEQFF
j_gene: TRBJ1-5; abundance: NA; v_gene: TRBV19; CDR3aa: CASSKWTPYSNQPQHF
j_gene: TRBJ2-3; abundance: NA; v_gene: TRBV5-1; CDR3aa: CASSLAPRGSTDTQYF
j_gene: TRBJ2-7; abundance: NA; v_gene: TRBV6-5; CDR3aa: CASTLTSDFSYEQYF
j_gene: NA; abundance: NA; v_gene: TRBV7-9; CDR3aa: CASSLDFGTVSYEQYF
j_gene: TRBJ1-2; abundance: NA; v_gene: TRBV19; CDR3aa: CASSQDNYGYTF
j_gene: TRBJ1-1; abundance: few; v_gene: TRBV7-9; CDR3aa: CASSLNRDRAFF
j_gene: TRBJ1-2; abundance: NA; v_gene: TRBV10-3; CDR3aa: CAIWRGNYYGYTF
j_gene: TRBJ2-2; abundance: NA; v_gene: TRBV2; CDR3aa: CASSTTGSAGELFF
j_gene: TRBJ1-2; abundance: once; v_gene: TRBV10-1; CDR3aa: CASSRDRANYGYTF
j_gene: TRBJ1-4; abundance: NA; v_gene: TRBV5-1; CDR3aa: CASSSGTAPTEKLFF
j_gene: TRBJ1-5; abundance: NA; v_gene: TRBV30; CDR3aa: CAWSADSNQPQHF
j_gene: TRBJ1-1; abundance: NA; v_gene: TRBV29-1; CDR3aa: CSVSEGQQNTEAFF
j_gene: TRBJ2-1; abundance: few; v_gene: TRBV6-1; CDR3aa: CASRESSYNEQFF
j_gene: TRBJ1-2; abundance: NA; v_gene: TRBV10-2; CDR3aa: CASSLPDRGPGYTF
j_gene: TRBJ2-1; abundance: NA; v_gene: TRBV5-1; CDR3aa: CASSRTSGGAILNEQFF
j_gene: TRBJ2-7; abundance: NA; v_gene: TRBV7-6; CDR3aa: CASSLQAPPSYEQYF
j_gene: TRBJ2-2; abundance: NA; v_gene: TRBV4-1; CDR3aa: CASSQGVAVNTGELFF
j_gene: TRBJ1-2; abundance: NA; v_gene: TRBV29-1; CDR3aa: CSVRGQGDYGYTF
j_gene: TRBJ2-5; abundance: NA; v_gene: TRBV15; CDR3aa: CATSIQQETQYF
j_gene: NA; abundance: NA; v_gene: TRBV2; CDR3aa: CASTYISYEQYF
j_gene: TRBJ1-1; abundance: NA; v_gene: TRBV20-1; CDR3aa: CSVQGYTEAFF
j_gene: TRBJ2-7; abundance: few; v_gene: TRBV5-1; CDR3aa: CASGGSSGMGYEQYF
j_gene: TRBJ2-7; abundance: NA; v_gene: TRBV4-1; CDR3aa: CASSIETGTFYEQYF
j_gene: TRBJ1-5; abundance: NA; v_gene: TRBV6-1; CDR3aa: CASSEENSYSNQPQHF
j_gene: TRBJ2-6; abundance: NA; v_gene: TRBV12-5; CDR3aa: CASALVRGAGANVLTF
j_gene: TRBJ1-5; abundance: few; v_gene: TRBV19; CDR3aa: CATRGQGNQPQHF
j_gene: TRBJ1-6; abundance: NA; v_gene: TRBV15; CDR3aa: CATSNNRGQGSPLHF
j_gene: TRBJ1-4; abundance: NA; v_gene: TRBV7-9; CDR3aa: CASSPPGTGKLFF
j_gene: TRBJ1-2; abundance: NA; v_gene: TRBV2; CDR3aa: CASSSRVLGHPNGGYTF